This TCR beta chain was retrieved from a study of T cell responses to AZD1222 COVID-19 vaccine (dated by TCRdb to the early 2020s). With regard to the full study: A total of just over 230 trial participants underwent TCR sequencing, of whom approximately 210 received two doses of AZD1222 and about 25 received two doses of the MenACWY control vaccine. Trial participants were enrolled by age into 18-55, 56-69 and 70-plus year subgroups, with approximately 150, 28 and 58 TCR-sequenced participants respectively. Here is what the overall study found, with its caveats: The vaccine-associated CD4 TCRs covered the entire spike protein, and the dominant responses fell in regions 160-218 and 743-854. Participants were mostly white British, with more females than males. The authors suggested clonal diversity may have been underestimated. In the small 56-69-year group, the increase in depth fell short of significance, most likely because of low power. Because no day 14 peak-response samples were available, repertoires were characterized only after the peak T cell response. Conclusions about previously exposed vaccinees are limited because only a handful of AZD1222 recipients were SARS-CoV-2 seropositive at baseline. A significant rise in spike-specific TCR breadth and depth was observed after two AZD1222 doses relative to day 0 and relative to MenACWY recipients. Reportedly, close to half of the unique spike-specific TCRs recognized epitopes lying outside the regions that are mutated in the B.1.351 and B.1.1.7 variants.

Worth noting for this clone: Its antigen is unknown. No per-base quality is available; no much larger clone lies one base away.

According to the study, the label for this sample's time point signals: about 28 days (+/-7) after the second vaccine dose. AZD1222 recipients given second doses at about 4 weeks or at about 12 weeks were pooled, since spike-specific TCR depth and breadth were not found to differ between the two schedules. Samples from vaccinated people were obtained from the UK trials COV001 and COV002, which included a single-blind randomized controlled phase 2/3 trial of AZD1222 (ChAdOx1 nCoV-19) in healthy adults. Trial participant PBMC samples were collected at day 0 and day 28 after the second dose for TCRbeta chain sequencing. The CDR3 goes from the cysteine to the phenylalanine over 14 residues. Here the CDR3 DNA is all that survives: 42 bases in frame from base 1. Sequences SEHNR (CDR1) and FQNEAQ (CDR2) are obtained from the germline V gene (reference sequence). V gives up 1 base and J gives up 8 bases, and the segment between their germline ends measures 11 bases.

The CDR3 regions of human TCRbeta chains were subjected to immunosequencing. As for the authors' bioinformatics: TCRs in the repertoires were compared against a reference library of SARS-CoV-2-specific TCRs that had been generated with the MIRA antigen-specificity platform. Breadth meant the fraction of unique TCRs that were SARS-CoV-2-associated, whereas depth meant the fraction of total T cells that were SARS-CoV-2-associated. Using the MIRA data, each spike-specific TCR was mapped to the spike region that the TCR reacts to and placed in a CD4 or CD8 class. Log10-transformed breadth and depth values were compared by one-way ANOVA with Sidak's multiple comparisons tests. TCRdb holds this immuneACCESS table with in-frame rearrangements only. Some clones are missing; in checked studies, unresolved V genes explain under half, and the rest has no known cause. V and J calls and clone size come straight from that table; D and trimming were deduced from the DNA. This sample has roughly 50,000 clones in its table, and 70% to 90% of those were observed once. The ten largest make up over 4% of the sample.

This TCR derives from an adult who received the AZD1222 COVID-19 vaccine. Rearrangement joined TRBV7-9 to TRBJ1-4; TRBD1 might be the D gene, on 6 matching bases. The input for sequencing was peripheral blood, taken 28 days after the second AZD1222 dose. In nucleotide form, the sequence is TGTGCCAGCAGCTTAGGGACAGAGGGGGAAAAACTGTTTTTT. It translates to CASSLGTEGEKLFF.